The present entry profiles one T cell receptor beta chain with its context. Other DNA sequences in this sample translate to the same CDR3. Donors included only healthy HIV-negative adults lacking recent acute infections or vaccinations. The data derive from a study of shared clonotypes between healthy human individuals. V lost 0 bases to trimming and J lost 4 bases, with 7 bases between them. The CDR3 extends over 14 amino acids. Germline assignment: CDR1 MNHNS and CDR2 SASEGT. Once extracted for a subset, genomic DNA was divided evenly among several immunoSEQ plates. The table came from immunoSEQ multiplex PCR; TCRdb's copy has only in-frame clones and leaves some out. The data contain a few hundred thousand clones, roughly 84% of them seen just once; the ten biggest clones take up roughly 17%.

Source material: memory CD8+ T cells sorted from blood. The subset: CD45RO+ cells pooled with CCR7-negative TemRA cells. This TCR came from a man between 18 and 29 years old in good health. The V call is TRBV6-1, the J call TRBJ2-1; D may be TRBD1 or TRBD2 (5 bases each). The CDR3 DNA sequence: TGTGCCAGCAGTGAAGCCGGGGCTTACAATGAGCAGTTCTTC. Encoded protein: CASSEAGAYNEQFF.